The sequence of this TCR beta chain was determined in a study of T cell responses to AZD1222 COVID-19 vaccine. Only in-frame clones appear in the TCRdb table, and some are missing; sequencing was by immunoSEQ multiplex PCR. There are about 53,000 clones in the sample; around 90% occur only once, and under 3.5% lies in the top ten. The germline CDR1 and CDR2 sequences are SEHNR and FQNEAQ (reference sequence). Trimming shortened V by 4 bases and J by 5 bases, and 17 bases separated the two germline ends. This CDR3 region has 15 residues. This chain joins TRBV7-9 and TRBJ2-5; D is perhaps TRBD2 (6 bases). The specimen was peripheral blood, collected 28 days after the second AZD1222 dose. This receptor was identified in an adult who received the AZD1222 COVID-19 vaccine. This CDR3 reads CASSSQPAGGETQYF. The CDR3 DNA sequence: TGTGCCAGCAGCTCCCAGCCAGCGGGTGGGGAGACCCAGTACTTC.